Below, 10 T cell receptor beta chains from the same sample are listed, as sequenced in a study of T cells expressing NK-cell markers. TCRdb reprocessed the 5' RACE reads and reports one entry per CDR3 protein, with no DNA. This table holds some 500,000 distinct CDR3 sequences. Specimen: blood T cells: a sorted CD56 or NKG2C T cell subset, CD4+ or CD8+ T cells, or bulk PBMC T cells (not recorded which). The receptors come from a woman between 50 and 59 years old in good health.

The genes are TRBV3-1 and TRBJ2-2; TCRdb picks TRBD2, but there is no DNA to check that call. This CDR3 contains 16 residues. Per germline, CDR1 LGHDT and CDR2 YNNKEL (reference sequence). The chain's CDR3 is CASRTSGSRLSGELFF.

This sequence joins TRBV20-1 and TRBJ2-4; as DNA is missing, the TRBD2 call by TCRdb cannot be tested. CDR1 and CDR2 from the germline V gene are DFQATT and SNEGSKA (reference sequence). The CDR3 loop spans 18 amino acids. The CDR3 spells CSASLGLAGIGAKNIQYF.

The rearrangement uses TRBV5-1 and TRBJ2-1; TCRdb reports TRBD2, a call that lacks DNA to check it against. From germline, CDR1 is SGHRS and CDR2 YFSETQ. The CDR3 contains 16 residues. The CDR3 spells CASTRGASGSSYEQFF.

The genes are TRBV5-1 and TRBJ2-1; TCRdb designates TRBD2, a call that cannot be tested without DNA. The CDR3 is 15 amino acids. Germline loops: CDR1 SGHRS, CDR2 YFSETQ. The CDR3 sequence: CASSVSGRSQNEQFF.

V is TRBV3-1 and J is TRBJ1-1. This CDR3 spans 13 amino acids. In germline, CDR1 is LGHDT, CDR2 YNNKEL (reference sequence). This CDR3 reads CASSQGAAMRAFF.

This chain uses TRBV7-2 with TRBJ1-1; TCRdb's D call of TRBD1 is untestable without DNA. The CDR3 loop spans 15 amino acids. Germline-derived CDR1 and CDR2 are SGHTA and FQGNSA. The CDR3 here is CASSRRQGADTEAFF.

This chain uses TRBV24-1 with TRBJ2-3; without DNA, the TCRdb call of TRBD1 cannot be checked. Germline V gives CDR1 KGHDR, CDR2 SFDVKD. The CDR3 totals 17 residues. CDR3 amino acids: CATSALSGLYRTDTQYF.

The genes are TRBV10-3 and TRBJ2-3; TCRdb outputs TRBD1, but without DNA this stays unchecked. CDR1 ENHRY and CDR2 SYGVKD come from the germline V gene. The CDR3 spans 15 residues. This CDR3 reads CAIKGQGEITDTQYF.

The rearrangement uses TRBV10-3 and TRBJ2-7; TCRdb indicates TRBD2, and absent DNA this call remains unverified. The CDR3 extends over 18 amino acids. Germline V lookup: CDR1 ENHRY, CDR2 SYGVKD. CDR3 region: CAISESTRTSGRTYEQYF.

The chain has TRBV5-6 and TRBJ1-5; TCRdb picks TRBD1, but there is no DNA to check that call. The length of the CDR3 is 15 residues. Per germline, CDR1 SGHDT and CDR2 YYEEEE. The CDR3 protein is CASSLRGSGNQPQHF.